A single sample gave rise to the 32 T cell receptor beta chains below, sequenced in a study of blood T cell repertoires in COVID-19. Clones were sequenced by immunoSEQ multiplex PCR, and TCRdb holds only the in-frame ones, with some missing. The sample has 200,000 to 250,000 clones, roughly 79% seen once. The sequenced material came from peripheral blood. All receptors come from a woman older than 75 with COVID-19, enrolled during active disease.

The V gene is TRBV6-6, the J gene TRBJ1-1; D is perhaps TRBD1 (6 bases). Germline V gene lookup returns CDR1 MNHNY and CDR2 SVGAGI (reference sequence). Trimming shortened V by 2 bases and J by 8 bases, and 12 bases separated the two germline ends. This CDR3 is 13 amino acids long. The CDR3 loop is CASSYGTTSEAFF. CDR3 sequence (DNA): TGTGCCAGCAGTTACGGGACAACCTCCGAAGCTTTCTTT.

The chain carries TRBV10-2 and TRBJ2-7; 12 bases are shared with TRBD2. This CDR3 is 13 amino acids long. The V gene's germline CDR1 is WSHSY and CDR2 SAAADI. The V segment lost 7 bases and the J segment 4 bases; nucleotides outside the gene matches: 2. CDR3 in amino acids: CASTGLAGYEQYF. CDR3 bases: TGCGCCAGCACCGGACTAGCGGGGTACGAGCAGTACTTC.

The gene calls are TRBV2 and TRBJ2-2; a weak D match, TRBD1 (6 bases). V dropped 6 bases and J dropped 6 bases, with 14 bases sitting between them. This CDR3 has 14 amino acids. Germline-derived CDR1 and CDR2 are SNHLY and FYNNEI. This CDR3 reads CASSRSGQPGELFF. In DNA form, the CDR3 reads TGTGCCAGCAGCCGATCAGGACAGCCCGGGGAGCTGTTTTTT.

CDR3 coding DNA: TGTGCCAGCAGCGTCTTAGTTTACACTGAAGCTTTCTTT. This encodes CASSVLVYTEAFF. The chain carries TRBV9 and TRBJ1-1; no definite D call. With 2 bases removed from V and 3 bases from J, the gap between germline ends came to 8 bases. The CDR3 consists of 13 residues. From germline, CDR1 is SGDLS and CDR2 YYNGEE. The whole variable domain, filled in from reference TRBV9 and TRBJ1-1, reads DSGVTQTPKHLITATGQRVTLRCSPRSGDLSVYWYQQSLDQGLQFLIQYYNGEERAKGNILERFSAQQFPDLHSELNLSSLELGDSALYFCASSVLVYTEAFFGQGTRLTVV.

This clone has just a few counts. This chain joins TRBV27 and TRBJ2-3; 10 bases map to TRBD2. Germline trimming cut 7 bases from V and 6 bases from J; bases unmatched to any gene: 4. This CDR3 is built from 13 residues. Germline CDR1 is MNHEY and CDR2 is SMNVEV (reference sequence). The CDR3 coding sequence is TGTGCCAGCAAGCGGGAGGGTGCGGATACGCAGTATTTT. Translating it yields CASKREGADTQYF.

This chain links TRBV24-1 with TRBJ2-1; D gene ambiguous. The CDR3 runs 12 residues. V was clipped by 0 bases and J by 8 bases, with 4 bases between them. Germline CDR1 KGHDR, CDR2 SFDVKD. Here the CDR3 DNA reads TGTGCCACCAGTGATTTGCGGGATGAGCAGTTCTTC. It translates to CATSDLRDEQFF.

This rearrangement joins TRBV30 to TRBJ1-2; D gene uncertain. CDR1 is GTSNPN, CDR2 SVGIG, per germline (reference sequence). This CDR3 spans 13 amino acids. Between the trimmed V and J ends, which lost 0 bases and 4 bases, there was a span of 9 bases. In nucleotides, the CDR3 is TGTGCCTGGAGTGTAGTGAGTCTCTATGGCTACACCTTC. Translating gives CAWSVVSLYGYTF.

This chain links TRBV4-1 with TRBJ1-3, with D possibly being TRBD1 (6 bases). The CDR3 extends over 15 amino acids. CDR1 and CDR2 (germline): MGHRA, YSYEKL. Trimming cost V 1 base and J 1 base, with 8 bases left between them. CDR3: CASSQGTASGNTIYF. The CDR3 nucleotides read TGCGCCAGCAGCCAAGGGACAGCTTCTGGAAACACCATATATTTT.

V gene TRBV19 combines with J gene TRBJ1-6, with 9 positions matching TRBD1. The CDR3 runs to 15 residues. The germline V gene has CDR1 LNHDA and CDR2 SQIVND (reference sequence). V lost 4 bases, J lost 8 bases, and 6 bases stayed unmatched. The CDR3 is CASSTRTGVYSPLHF. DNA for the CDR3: TGTGCCAGTAGTACCCGGACAGGGGTGTATTCACCCCTCCACTTT.

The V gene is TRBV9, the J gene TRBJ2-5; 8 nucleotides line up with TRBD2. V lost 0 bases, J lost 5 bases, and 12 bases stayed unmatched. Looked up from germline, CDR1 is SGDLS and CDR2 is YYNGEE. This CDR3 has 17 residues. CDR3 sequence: CASSVGYGRAGLETQYF. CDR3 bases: TGTGCCAGCAGCGTAGGTTACGGGAGGGCCGGTCTGGAGACCCAGTACTTC.

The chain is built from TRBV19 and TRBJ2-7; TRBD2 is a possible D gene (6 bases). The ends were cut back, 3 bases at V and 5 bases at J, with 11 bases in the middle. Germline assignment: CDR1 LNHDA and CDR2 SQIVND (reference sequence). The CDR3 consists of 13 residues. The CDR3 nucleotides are TGTGCCAGTAGTATGCGGGAAAATGACGAGCAGTACTTC. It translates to CASSMRENDEQYF.

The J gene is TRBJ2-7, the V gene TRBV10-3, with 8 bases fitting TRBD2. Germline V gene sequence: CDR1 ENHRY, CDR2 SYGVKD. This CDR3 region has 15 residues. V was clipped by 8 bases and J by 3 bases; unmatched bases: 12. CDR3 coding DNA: TGTGCCATCCAACGTCAAGGGAGCGGGAGCTACGAGCAGTACTTC. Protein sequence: CAIQRQGSGSYEQYF.

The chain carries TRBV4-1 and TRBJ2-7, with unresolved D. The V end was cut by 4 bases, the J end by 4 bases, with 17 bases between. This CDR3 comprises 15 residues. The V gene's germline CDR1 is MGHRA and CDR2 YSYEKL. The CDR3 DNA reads TGCGCCAGCAGCCTGCATCCCCCCGGTCCGTACGAGCAGTACTTC. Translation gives CASSLHPPGPYEQYF.

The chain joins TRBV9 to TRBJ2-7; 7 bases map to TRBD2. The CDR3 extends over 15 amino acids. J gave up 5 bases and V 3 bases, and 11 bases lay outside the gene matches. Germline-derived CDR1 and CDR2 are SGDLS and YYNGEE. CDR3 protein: CASSAASGAQDEQYF. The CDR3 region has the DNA TGTGCCAGCAGCGCCGCTAGCGGAGCTCAGGACGAGCAGTACTTC.

CDR3 loop: CAWRDKINYGYTF. DNA of the CDR3: TGTGCCTGGAGGGACAAGATTAACTATGGCTACACCTTC. V gene TRBV30 combines with J gene TRBJ1-2; a possible D gene is TRBD1 (5 bases). Trimming pared 3 bases from V and 1 base from J, leaving 9 bases between. This CDR3 has 13 amino acids. Germline loops: CDR1 GTSNPN, CDR2 SVGIG (reference sequence).

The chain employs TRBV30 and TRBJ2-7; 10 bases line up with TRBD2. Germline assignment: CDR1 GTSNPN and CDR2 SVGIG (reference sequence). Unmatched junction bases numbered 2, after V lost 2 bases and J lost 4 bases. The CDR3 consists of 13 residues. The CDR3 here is CAWSTSGTYEQYF. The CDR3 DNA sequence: TGTGCCTGGAGTACTAGCGGGACTTACGAGCAGTACTTC.

Here the CDR3 reads CASSWTGANQPQHF. DNA for the CDR3: TGTGCCAGCAGCTGGACAGGGGCTAATCAGCCCCAGCATTTT. This chain links TRBV11-2 with TRBJ1-5; 9 bases align to TRBD1. The CDR3 is made up of 14 amino acids. V was pared by 4 bases and J by 4 bases, with 2 bases of the junction left unmatched. CDR1 is SGHAT, CDR2 FQNNGV, per germline.

The CDR3 bases are TGTGCCAGCTCACGCAGGGGGGTCGAAGAGACCCAGTACTTC. Encoded protein: CASSRRGVEETQYF. The chain links TRBV18 to TRBJ2-5, with D perhaps TRBD1 (7 bases). Germline CDR1 KGHSH, CDR2 LQKENI. V dropped 4 bases and J dropped 3 bases, with 12 bases sitting between them. CDR3 length equals 14 residues.

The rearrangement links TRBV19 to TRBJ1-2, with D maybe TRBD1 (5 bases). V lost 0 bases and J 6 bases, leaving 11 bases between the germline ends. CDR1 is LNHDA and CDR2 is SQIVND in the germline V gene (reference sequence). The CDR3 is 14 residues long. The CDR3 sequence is CASSIDGTRDGYTF. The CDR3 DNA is TGTGCCAGTAGTATAGACGGGACTCGGGATGGCTACACCTTC.

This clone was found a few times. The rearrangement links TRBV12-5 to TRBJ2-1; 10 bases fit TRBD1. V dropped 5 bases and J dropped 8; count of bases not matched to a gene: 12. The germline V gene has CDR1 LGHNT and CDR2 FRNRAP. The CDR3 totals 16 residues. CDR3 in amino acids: CASGTVTGGFSHEQFF. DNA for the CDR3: TGTGCTAGTGGTACGGTGACAGGGGGCTTCTCTCATGAGCAGTTCTTC.

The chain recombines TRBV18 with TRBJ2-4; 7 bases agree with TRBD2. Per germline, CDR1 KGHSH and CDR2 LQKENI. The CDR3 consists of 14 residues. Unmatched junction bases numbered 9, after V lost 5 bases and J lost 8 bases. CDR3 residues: CASSAGTGGDIQYF. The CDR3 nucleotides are TGTGCCAGCTCAGCCGGGACGGGGGGTGACATTCAGTACTTC.

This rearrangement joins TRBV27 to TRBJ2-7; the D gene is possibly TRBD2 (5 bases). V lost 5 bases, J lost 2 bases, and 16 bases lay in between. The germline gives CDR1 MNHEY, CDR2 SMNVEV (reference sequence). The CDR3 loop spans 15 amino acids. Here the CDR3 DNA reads TGTGCCAGCAGTCCACTTTCTAGCCCCGCCTACGAGCAGTACTTC. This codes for CASSPLSSPAYEQYF.

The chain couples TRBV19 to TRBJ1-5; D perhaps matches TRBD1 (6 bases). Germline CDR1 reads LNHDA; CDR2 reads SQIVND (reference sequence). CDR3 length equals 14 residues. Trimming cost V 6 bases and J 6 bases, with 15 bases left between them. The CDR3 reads CASSSNRVGQPQHF. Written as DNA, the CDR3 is TGTGCCAGTAGCTCTAACAGGGTAGGTCAGCCCCAGCATTTT.

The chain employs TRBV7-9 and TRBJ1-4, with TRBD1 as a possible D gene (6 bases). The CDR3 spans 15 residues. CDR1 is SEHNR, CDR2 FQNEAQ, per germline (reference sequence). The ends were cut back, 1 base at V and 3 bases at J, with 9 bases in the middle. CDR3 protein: CASSLVEGANEKLFF. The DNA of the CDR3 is TGTGCCAGCAGCTTAGTCGAGGGGGCTAATGAAAAACTGTTTTTT.

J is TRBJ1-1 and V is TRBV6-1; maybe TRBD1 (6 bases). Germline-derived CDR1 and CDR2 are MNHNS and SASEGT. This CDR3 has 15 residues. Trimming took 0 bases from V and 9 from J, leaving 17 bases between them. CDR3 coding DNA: TGTGCCAGCAGTGAAGCATTGGGACCGGGACAAAAAGCTTTCTTT. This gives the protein CASSEALGPGQKAFF.

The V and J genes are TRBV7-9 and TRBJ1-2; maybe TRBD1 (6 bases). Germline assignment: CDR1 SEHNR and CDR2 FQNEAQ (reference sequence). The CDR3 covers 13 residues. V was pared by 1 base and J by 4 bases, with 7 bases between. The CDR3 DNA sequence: TGTGCCAGCAGCTTAGACAGGGTCTATGGCTACACCTTC. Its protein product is CASSLDRVYGYTF.

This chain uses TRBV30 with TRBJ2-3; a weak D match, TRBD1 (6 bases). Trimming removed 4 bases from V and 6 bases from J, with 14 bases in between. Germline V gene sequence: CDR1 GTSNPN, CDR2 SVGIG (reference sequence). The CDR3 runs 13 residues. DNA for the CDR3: TGTGCCTGGACAGGGGCCTTGAGGGATACGCAGTATTTT. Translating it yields CAWTGALRDTQYF. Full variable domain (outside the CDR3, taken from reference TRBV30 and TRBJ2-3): SQTIHQWPATLVQPVGSPLSLECTVEGTSNPNLYWYRQAAGRGLQLLFYSVGIGQISSEVPQNLSASRPQDRQFILSSKKLLLSDSGFYLCAWTGALRDTQYFGPGTRLTVL.

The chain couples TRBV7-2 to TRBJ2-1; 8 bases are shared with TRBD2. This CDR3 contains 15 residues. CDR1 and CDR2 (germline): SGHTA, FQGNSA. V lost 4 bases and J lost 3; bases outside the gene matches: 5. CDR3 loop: CASSSGLGNYNEQFF. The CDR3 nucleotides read TGTGCCAGCAGCTCGGGACTAGGCAACTACAATGAGCAGTTCTTC.

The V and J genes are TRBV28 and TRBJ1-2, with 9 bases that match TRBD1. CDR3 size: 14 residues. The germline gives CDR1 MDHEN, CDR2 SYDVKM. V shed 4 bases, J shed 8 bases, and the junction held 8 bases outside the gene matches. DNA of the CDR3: TGTGCCAGCAGTTCGGACAGGGGAATTACGGGCTACACCTTC. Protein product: CASSSDRGITGYTF.

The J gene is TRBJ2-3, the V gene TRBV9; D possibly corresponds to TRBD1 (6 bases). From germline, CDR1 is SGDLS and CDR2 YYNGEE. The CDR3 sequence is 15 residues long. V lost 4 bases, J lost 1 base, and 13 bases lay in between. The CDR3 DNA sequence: TGTGCCAGCAGCACCACACAGGGACGCACAGATACGCAGTATTTT. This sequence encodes CASSTTQGRTDTQYF. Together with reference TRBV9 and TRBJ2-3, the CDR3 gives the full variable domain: DSGVTQTPKHLITATGQRVTLRCSPRSGDLSVYWYQQSLDQGLQFLIQYYNGEERAKGNILERFSAQQFPDLHSELNLSSLELGDSALYFCASSTTQGRTDTQYFGPGTRLTVL.

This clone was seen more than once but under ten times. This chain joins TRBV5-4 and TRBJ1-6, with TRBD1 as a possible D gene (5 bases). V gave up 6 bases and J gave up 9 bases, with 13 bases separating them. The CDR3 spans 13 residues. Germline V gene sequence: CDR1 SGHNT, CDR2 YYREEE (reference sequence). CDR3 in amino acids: CASNLGGGSPLHF. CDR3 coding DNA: TGTGCCAGCAATTTGGGGGGAGGTTCACCCCTCCACTTT.

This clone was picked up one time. CDR3 amino acids: CASDARQGGGNGYTF. In nucleotides, the CDR3 is TGTGCCAGCGATGCACGACAAGGGGGGGGAAATGGCTACACCTTC. The genes are TRBV2 and TRBJ1-2; the D gene is possibly TRBD1 (6 bases). CDR1 and CDR2 from the germline V gene are SNHLY and FYNNEI. The CDR3 contains 15 residues. V lost 8 bases to trimming and J lost 6 bases, with 22 bases between them.